The sequence of this T cell receptor (beta chain) was determined in a study of shared clonotypes between healthy human individuals. On the study more broadly: A donor's plate count was three for CD4 naive and three for CD4 memory; CD8 naive had two and CD8 memory one. General study results and limits: Shared across several donors were around 5% of the naive CD4 clonotypes.

Replicate sorted-subset PCRs were loaded with around 0.2 ug DNA, 25,000 to 30,000 T cell genomes. The data were produced by immunoSEQ multiplex PCR, yet TCRdb's version contains in-frame clones alone and is incomplete. The sample records just over 2,000,000 clones, about 95% being singletons. For this clone: Its target is unknown.

This CDR3 has 12 residues. Germline assignment: CDR1 GTSNPN and CDR2 SVGIG (reference sequence). Trimming stripped 2 bases from V and 6 bases from J, with 11 bases between. CD45RO-negative, CCR7-positively selected cells formed the naive CD8 fraction, excluding terminally differentiated effector memory CD45RA+ cells. The rearrangement joins TRBV30 to TRBJ2-7, with D perhaps matching TRBD1 (6 bases). The receptor comes from a man between 18 and 35 years old in good health. The source material was naive CD8+ T cells sorted from blood. The CDR3 loop is CAWSQGGGEQYF. DNA for the CDR3: TGTGCCTGGAGTCAAGGGGGTGGCGAGCAGTACTTC.